This T cell receptor (beta chain) was captured in a study of T cell responses to AZD1222 COVID-19 vaccine. This CDR3 is built from 17 residues. Germline V CDR1 and CDR2: LNHDA, SQIVND (reference sequence). Trimming took off 8 bases at V and 3 bases at J, with 20 bases between the two ends. This clone has just one count. Recipients boosted at about 4 weeks or about 12 weeks are pooled. The table came from immunoSEQ multiplex PCR; TCRdb's copy has only in-frame clones and leaves some out. The sample includes tens of thousands of clones, approximately 90% seen only once; the top ten take roughly an eighth.

The sequence was collected from an adult who received the AZD1222 COVID-19 vaccine. The J gene is TRBJ2-6, the V gene TRBV19; no reliable D call. The specimen comprised peripheral blood, sampled 28 days after the second AZD1222 dose. The CDR3 loop reads CASGGRLGVDGANVLTF. The CDR3 region has the DNA TGTGCCAGTGGTGGGCGGCTAGGTGTTGATGGGGCCAACGTCCTGACTTTC.